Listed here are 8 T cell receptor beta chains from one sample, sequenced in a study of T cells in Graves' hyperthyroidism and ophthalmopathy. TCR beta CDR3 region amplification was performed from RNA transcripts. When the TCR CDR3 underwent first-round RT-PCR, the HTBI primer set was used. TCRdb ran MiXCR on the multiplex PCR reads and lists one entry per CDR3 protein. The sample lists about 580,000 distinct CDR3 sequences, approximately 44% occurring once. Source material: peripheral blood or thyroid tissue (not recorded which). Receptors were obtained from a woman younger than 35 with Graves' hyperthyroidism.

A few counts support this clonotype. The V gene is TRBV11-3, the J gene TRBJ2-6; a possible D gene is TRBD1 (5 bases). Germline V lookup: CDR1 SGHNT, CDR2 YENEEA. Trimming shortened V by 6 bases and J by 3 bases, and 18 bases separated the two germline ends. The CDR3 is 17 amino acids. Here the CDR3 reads CASSYSQGKGGANVLTF. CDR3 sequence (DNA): TGTGCCAGCAGTTATAGCCAGGGTAAAGGTGGGGCCAACGTCCTGACTTTC.

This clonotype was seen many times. CDR3 in DNA: TGTGCCAGCAGCCCTCCCGGGACTAGCGTCGGCGAGCAGTACTTC. Encoded protein: CASSPPGTSVGEQYF. The V and J genes are TRBV7-9 and TRBJ2-7; 10 positions agree with TRBD2. Germline V CDR1 and CDR2: SEHNR, FQNEAQ (reference sequence). J gave up 6 bases and V 5 bases, and 10 bases lay outside the gene matches. The CDR3 contains 15 residues.

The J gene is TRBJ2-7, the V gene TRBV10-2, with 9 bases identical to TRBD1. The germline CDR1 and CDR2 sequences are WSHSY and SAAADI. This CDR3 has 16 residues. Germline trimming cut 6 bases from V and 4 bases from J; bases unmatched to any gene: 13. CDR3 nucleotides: TGCGCCAGCAGCCAGACCGGGACAGGGAAAGCTTACGAGCAGTACTTC. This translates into CASSQTGTGKAYEQYF.

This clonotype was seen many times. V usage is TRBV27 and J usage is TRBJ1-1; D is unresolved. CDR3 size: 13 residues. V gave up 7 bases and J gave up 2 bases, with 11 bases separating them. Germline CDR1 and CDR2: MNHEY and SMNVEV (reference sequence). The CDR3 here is CASNQAANTEAFF. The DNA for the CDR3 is TGTGCCAGCAATCAGGCGGCAAACACTGAAGCTTTCTTT.

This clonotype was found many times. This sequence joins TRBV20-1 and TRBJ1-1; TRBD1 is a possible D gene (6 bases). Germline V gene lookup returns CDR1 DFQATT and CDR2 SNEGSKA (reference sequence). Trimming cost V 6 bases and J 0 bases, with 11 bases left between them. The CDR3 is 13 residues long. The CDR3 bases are TGCAGTGCCCGGAGGACAGTGAACACTGAAGCTTTCTTT. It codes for CSARRTVNTEAFF.

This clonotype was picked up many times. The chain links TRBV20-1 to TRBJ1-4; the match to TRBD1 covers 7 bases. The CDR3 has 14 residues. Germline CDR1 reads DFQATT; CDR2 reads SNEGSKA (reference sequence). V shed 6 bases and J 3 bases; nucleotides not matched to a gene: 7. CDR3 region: CSAITGVANEKLFF. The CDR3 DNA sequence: TGCAGTGCCATAACAGGGGTTGCTAATGAAAAACTGTTTTTT.

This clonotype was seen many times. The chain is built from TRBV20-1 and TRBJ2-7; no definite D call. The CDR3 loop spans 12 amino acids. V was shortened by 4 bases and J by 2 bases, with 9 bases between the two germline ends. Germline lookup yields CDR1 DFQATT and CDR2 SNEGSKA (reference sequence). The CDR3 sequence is CSATDQTYEQYF. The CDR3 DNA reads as TGCAGTGCTACCGACCAAACCTACGAGCAGTACTTC.

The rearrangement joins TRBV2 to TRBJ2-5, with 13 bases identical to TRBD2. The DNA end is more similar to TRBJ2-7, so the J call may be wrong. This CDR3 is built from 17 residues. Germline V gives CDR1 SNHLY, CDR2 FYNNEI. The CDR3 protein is CASRTQTSGRAIDEQYF. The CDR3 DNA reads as TGTGCCAGCAGGACCCAAACTAGCGGGAGGGCCATCGACGAGCAGTACTTC.